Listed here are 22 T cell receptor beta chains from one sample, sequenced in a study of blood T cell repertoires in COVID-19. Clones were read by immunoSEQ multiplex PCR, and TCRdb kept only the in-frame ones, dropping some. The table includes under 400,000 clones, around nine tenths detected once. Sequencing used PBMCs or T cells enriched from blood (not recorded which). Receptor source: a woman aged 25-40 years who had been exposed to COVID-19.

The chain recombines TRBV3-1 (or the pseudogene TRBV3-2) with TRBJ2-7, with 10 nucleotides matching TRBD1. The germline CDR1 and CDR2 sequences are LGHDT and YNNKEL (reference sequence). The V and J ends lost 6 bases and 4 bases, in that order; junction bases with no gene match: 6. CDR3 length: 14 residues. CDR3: CASRRGQGYYEQYF. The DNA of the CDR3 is TGTGCCAGCAGAAGGGGACAGGGGTATTACGAGCAGTACTTC.

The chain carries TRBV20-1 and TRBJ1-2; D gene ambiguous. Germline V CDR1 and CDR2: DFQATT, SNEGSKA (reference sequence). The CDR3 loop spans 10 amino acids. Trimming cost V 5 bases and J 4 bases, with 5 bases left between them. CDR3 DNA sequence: TGCAGTGCTGGCTTCTATGGCTACACCTTC. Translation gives CSAGFYGYTF.

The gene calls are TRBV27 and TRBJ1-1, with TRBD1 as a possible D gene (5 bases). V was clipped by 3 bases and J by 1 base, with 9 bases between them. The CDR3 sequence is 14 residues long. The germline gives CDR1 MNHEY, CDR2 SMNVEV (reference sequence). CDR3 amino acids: CASSFRQGNTEAFF. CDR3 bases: TGTGCCAGCAGTTTTCGGCAGGGGAACACTGAAGCTTTCTTT.

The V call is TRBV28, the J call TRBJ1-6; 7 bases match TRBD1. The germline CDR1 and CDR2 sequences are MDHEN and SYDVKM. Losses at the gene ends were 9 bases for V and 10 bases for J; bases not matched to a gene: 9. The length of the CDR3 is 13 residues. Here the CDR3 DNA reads TGTGCCAGTATGACAGGGATTGGGTCACCCCTCCACTTT. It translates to CASMTGIGSPLHF.

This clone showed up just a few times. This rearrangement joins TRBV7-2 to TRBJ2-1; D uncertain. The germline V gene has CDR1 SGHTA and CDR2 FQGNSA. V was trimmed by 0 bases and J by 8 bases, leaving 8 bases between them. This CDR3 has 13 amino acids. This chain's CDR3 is CASSLARIDEQFF. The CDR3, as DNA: TGTGCCAGCAGCTTAGCGAGGATCGATGAGCAGTTCTTC.

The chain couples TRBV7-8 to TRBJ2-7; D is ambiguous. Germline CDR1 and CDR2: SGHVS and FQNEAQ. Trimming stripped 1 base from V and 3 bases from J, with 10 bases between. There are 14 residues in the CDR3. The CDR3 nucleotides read TGTGCCAGCAGCTTAGGCCAGGTCCACTACGAGCAGTACTTC. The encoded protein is CASSLGQVHYEQYF.

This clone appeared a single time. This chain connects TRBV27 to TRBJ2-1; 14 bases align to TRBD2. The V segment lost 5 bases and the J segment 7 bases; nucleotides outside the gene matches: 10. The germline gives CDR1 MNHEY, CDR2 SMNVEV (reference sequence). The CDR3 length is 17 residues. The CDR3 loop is CASSPRGTSGSGNEQFF. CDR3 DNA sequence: TGTGCCAGCAGTCCACGGGGGACTAGCGGGAGTGGGAATGAGCAGTTCTTC.

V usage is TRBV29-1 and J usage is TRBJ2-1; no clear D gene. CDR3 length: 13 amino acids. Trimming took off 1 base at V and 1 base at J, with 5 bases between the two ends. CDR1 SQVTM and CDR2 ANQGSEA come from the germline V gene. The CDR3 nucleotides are TGCAGCGTTGAAGGGAGTTCCTACAATGAGCAGTTCTTC. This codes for CSVEGSSYNEQFF.

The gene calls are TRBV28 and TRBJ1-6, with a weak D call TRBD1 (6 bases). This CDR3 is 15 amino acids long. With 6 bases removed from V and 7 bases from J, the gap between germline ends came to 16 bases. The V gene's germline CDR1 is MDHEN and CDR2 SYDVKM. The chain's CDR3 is CASSLRGGRNSPLHF. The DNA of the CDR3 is TGTGCCAGCAGCCTCCGGGGGGGGCGAAATTCACCCCTCCACTTT.

CDR3 loop: CASSRGPVAGTHEQYF. The CDR3 bases are TGTGCCAGCAGCCGAGGACCTGTGGCGGGAACCCACGAGCAGTACTTC. This sequence joins TRBV7-6 and TRBJ2-7; possibly TRBD2 for D (6 bases). Trimming took 5 bases from V and 5 from J, leaving 22 bases between them. The CDR3 length is 16 residues. The V gene's germline CDR1 is SGHVS and CDR2 FNYEAQ.

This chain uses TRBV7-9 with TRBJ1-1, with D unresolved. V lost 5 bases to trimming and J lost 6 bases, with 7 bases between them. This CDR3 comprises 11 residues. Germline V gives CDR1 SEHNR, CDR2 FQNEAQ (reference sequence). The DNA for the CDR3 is TGTGCCAGCAGCCTGGCCCCTGAAGCTTTCTTT. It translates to CASSLAPEAFF.

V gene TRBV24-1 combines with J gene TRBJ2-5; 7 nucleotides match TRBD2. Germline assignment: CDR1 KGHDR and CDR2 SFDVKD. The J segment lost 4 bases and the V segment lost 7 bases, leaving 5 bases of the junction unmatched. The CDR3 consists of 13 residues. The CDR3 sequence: CATRGTGGETQYF. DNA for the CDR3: TGTGCCACCAGAGGAACGGGGGGAGAGACCCAGTACTTC.

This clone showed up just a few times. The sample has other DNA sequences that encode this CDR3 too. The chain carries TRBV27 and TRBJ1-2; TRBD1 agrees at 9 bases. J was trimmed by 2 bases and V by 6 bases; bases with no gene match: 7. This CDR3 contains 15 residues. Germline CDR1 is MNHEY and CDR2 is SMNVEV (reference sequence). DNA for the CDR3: TGTGCCAGCAGCTCACCGGGACAGGGAAACTATGGCTACACCTTC. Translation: CASSSPGQGNYGYTF.

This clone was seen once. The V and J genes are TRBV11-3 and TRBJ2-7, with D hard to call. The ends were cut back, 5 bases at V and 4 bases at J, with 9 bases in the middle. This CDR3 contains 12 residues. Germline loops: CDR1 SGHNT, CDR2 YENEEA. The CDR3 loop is CASSETNYEQYF. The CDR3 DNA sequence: TGTGCCAGCAGCGAAACAAATTACGAGCAGTACTTC.

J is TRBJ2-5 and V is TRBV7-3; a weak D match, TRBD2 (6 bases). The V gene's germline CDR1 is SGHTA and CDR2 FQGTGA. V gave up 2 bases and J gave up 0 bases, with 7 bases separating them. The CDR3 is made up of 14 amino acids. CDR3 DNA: TGTGCCAGCAGCTTAGGGGGGTACCAAGAGACCCAGTACTTC. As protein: CASSLGGYQETQYF. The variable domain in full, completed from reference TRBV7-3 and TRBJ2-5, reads GAGVSQTPSNKVTEKGKYVELRCDPISGHTALYWYRQSLGQGPEFLIYFQGTGAADDSGLPNDRFFAVRPEGSVSTLKIQRTERGDSAVYLCASSLGGYQETQYFGPGTRLLVL.

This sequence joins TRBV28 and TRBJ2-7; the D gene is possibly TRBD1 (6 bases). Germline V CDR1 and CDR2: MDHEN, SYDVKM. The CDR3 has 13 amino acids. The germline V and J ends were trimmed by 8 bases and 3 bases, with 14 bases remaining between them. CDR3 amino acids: CASLLTGHYEQYF. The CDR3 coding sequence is TGTGCCAGCCTCTTAACAGGGCACTACGAGCAGTACTTC. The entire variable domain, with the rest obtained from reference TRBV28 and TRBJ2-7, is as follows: DVKVTQSSRYLVKRTGEKVFLECVQDMDHENMFWYRQDPGLGLRLIYFSYDVKMKEKGDIPEGYSVSREKKERFSLILESASTNQTSMYLCASLLTGHYEQYFGPGTRLTVT.

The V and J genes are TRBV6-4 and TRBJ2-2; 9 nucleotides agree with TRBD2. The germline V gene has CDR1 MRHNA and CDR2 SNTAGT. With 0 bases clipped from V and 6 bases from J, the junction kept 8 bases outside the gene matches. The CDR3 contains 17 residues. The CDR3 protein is CASSDSAGTSRAGELFF. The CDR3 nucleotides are TGTGCCAGCAGTGACTCGGCCGGGACTAGCAGGGCCGGGGAGCTGTTTTTT.

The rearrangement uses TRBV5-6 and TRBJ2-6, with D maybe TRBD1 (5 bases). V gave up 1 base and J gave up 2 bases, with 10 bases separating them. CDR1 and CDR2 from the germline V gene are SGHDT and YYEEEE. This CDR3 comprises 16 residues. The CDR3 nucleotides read TGTGCCAGCAGCTTGAAGGCAGGGACTGGGGCCAACGTCCTGACTTTC. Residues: CASSLKAGTGANVLTF.

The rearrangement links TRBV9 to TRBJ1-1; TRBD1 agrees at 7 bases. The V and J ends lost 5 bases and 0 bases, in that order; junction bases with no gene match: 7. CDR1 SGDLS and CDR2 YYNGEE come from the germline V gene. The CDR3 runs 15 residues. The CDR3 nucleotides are TGTGCCAGCAGAGTCGACGACAGGGTGAACACTGAAGCTTTCTTT. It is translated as CASRVDDRVNTEAFF. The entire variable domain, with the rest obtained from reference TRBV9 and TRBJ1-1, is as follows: DSGVTQTPKHLITATGQRVTLRCSPRSGDLSVYWYQQSLDQGLQFLIQYYNGEERAKGNILERFSAQQFPDLHSELNLSSLELGDSALYFCASRVDDRVNTEAFFGQGTRLTVV.

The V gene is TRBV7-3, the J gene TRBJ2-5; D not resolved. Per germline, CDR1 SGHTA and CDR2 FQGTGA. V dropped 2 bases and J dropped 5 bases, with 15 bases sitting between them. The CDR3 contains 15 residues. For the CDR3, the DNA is TGTGCCAGCAGCTTATCGGCAGGTCGGTTTGAGACCCAGTACTTC. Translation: CASSLSAGRFETQYF.

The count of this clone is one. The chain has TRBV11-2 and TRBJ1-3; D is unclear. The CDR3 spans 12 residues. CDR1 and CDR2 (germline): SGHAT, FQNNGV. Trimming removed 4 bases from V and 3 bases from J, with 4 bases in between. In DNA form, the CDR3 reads TGTGCCAGCAGCTCCTTTGGAAACACCATATATTTT. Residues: CASSSFGNTIYF. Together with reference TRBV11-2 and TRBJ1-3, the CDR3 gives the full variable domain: EAGVAQSPRYKIIEKRQSVAFWCNPISGHATLYWYQQILGQGPKLLIQFQNNGVVDDSQLPKDRFSAERLKGVDSTLKIQPAKLEDSAVYLCASSSFGNTIYFGEGSWLTVV.

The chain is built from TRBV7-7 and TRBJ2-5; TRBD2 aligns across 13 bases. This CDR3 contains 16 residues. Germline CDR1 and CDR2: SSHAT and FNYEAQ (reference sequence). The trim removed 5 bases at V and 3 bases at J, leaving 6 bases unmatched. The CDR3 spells CASSTGLAGLEETQYF. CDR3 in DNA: TGTGCCAGCAGCACGGGACTAGCGGGGTTGGAAGAGACCCAGTACTTC.